These 24 T cell receptor beta chains share one sample of origin, sequenced in a study of cytomegalovirus exposure and HLA in healthy donors. The study ran its PCR with 60 Vbeta and 13 Jbeta primers. TCRdb keeps only in-frame clones here, not all; method: immunoSEQ multiplex PCR. This sample contains roughly 80,000 clones. Material: PBMCs. These receptors all stem from a girl between 10 and 17 years old in good health and CMV-seropositive.

To note about this clone: One end of the junction does not line up with germline, which may come from a read error. The same CDR3 is also encoded by other DNA sequences in this sample. The chain employs TRBV4-3 and TRBJ1-6; 7 bases map to TRBD1. This CDR3 has 13 amino acids. The V gene's germline CDR1 is LGHNA and CDR2 YSLEER. CDR3 nucleotides: TGCGCCAGCAGCCAAATAACAGGGGAAACCCTACACTTT. It codes for CASSQITGETLHF.

The chain is built from TRBV7-6 and TRBJ2-3; possibly TRBD2 for D (5 bases). In germline, CDR1 is SGHVS, CDR2 FNYEAQ. The CDR3 has 14 residues. V gave up 5 bases and J gave up 6 bases, with 15 bases separating them. CDR3 amino acids: CASSLNPRGDTQYF. Written as DNA, the CDR3 is TGTGCCAGCAGCCTAAACCCGAGAGGGGATACGCAGTATTTT.

V and J are TRBV18 and TRBJ2-1; the match to TRBD2 covers 12 bases. The CDR3 length is 15 residues. Germline CDR1 and CDR2: KGHSH and LQKENI. V was pared by 5 bases and J by 12 bases, with 11 bases of the junction left unmatched. Here the CDR3 DNA reads TGTGCCAGCTCAGATACTAGCGGGGGGCCGCCGGGGCAGTTCTTC. It translates to CASSDTSGGPPGQFF.

The chain is built from TRBV5-1 and TRBJ1-2; 9 positions agree with TRBD1. Germline loops: CDR1 SGHRS, CDR2 YFSETQ. The CDR3 is 15 amino acids. J gave up 5 bases and V 4 bases, and 9 bases lay outside the gene matches. CDR3 bases: TGCGCCAGCAGCCCGGACAGGGGAAGTATATATGGCTACACCTTC. It yields the protein CASSPDRGSIYGYTF.

V and J are TRBV6-1 and TRBJ2-3; 10 bases map to TRBD2. Germline V CDR1 and CDR2: MNHNS, SASEGT. This CDR3 spans 15 amino acids. Trimming at V came to 5 bases and at J to 4 bases, leaving 6 bases not matched to a gene. Written as DNA, the CDR3 is TGTGCCAGCAGTCAGAGCGGGGGGGGCGCAGATACGCAGTATTTT. It codes for CASSQSGGGADTQYF.

V usage is TRBV9 and J usage is TRBJ2-5, with 7 nucleotides matching TRBD2. This CDR3 has 16 residues. J was trimmed by 5 bases and V by 0 bases; bases with no gene match: 10. Germline V gene lookup returns CDR1 SGDLS and CDR2 YYNGEE. CDR3 DNA: TGTGCCAGCAGCGTAGGTGGGGGGGTCCTAAGGGAGACCCAGTACTTC. Amino acids: CASSVGGGVLRETQYF.

About this clone: The same CDR3 arises from other DNA sequences in this sample as well. The rearrangement links TRBV18 to TRBJ1-5, with unresolved D. The CDR3 is 14 amino acids. Trimming took off 2 bases at V and 7 bases at J, with 12 bases between the two ends. The germline V gene encodes CDR1 KGHSH and CDR2 LQKENI. CDR3 DNA sequence: TGTGCCAGCTCACCAGAGGCACTCCGGCAGCCCCAGCATTTT. Its protein is CASSPEALRQPQHF.

The V and J genes are TRBV30 and TRBJ1-1; D might be TRBD1 (5 bases). The CDR3 extends over 15 amino acids. V was clipped by 4 bases and J by 1 base, with 16 bases between them. The V gene's germline CDR1 is GTSNPN and CDR2 SVGIG (reference sequence). CDR3 sequence: CAWINSRDQNTEAFF. The CDR3 nucleotides read TGTGCCTGGATAAACTCCAGGGATCAGAACACTGAAGCTTTCTTT.

This rearrangement joins TRBV9 to TRBJ2-3; the match to TRBD2 covers 8 bases. Germline assignment: CDR1 SGDLS and CDR2 YYNGEE. Trimming removed 3 bases from V and 1 base from J; junction bases left unmatched: 7. This CDR3 comprises 16 residues. This chain's CDR3 is CASSASGTRGTDTQYF. The CDR3 bases are TGTGCCAGCAGCGCTTCCGGGACTAGAGGCACAGATACGCAGTATTTT.

The rearrangement links TRBV4-2 to TRBJ2-5; 14 positions agree with TRBD2. With V trimmed by 4 bases and J by 5 bases, 6 bases remained unmatched. Germline V gene data show CDR1 as LGHNA and CDR2 as YNFKEQ. This CDR3 contains 16 residues. Written as DNA, the CDR3 is TGTGCCAGCAGCCCCTCGGGACTAGCGGGGGAGGAGACCCAGTACTTC. This gives the protein CASSPSGLAGEETQYF.

V and J are TRBV2 and TRBJ1-1; perhaps TRBD1 as D (6 bases). The V end was cut by 3 bases, the J end by 1 base, with 9 bases between. The CDR3 contains 14 residues. Germline values: CDR1 SNHLY, CDR2 FYNNEI. The CDR3 loop reads CASSEWGQNTEAFF. The CDR3 nucleotides read TGTGCCAGCAGTGAGTGGGGACAGAACACTGAAGCTTTCTTT.

The rearrangement links TRBV5-1 to TRBJ2-1, with 8 bases matching TRBD1. Looked up from germline, CDR1 is SGHRS and CDR2 is YFSETQ. Germline trimming cut 0 bases from V and 5 bases from J; bases unmatched to any gene: 1. The length of the CDR3 is 14 residues. CDR3 sequence reads: CASSLEDRDNEQFF. The CDR3 DNA sequence: TGCGCCAGCAGCTTGGAGGACAGGGACAATGAGCAGTTCTTC.

CDR3: CASSERRGVWEQYF. CDR3 in DNA: TGTGCCAGCAGCGAAAGGCGGGGGGTGTGGGAGCAGTACTTC. V is TRBV5-5 and J is TRBJ2-7, with TRBD2 identical over 8 bases. The CDR3 is 14 residues long. The germline CDR1 and CDR2 sequences are SGHKS and YYEKEE (reference sequence). V lost 4 bases to trimming and J lost 7 bases; unmatched junction nucleotides: 10.

Here the CDR3 DNA reads TGTGCCAGCAGCGGGCGGGACAGGGCGTACAATGAGCAGTTCTTC. It is translated as CASSGRDRAYNEQFF. The rearrangement links TRBV11-3 to TRBJ2-1; 9 positions match TRBD1. Trimming cost V 5 bases and J 4 bases; bases outside gene matches: 6. Germline CDR1 reads SGHNT; CDR2 reads YENEEA. The CDR3 length is 15 residues.

V gene TRBV14 combines with J gene TRBJ1-1, with TRBD1 identical over 7 bases. This CDR3 has 18 amino acids. V dropped 3 bases and J dropped 1; count of bases not matched to a gene: 14. CDR1 is SGHDN, CDR2 FVKESK, per germline. CDR3 in DNA: TGTGCCAGCAGCCAGGCAATTACAGGGGTCCCACCGAACACTGAAGCTTTCTTT. It yields the protein CASSQAITGVPPNTEAFF.

The V gene is TRBV2, the J gene TRBJ2-7, with a tentative D call TRBD2 (5 bases). The V gene lost 8 bases and the J gene lost 1 base, with 15 bases spanning the gap. The CDR3 sequence is 14 residues long. Germline V CDR1 and CDR2: SNHLY, FYNNEI. The CDR3 coding sequence is TGTGCCAGCGACCAGTTAAGCGGATCCTACGAGCAGTACTTC. It is translated as CASDQLSGSYEQYF.

This chain links TRBV5-6 with TRBJ1-2; the D gene is possibly TRBD1 (5 bases). From germline, CDR1 is SGHDT and CDR2 YYEEEE. This CDR3 is 15 amino acids long. Trimming cost V 1 base and J 8 bases, with 18 bases left between them. Here the CDR3 DNA reads TGTGCCAGCAGCTTGTCCTATGGGGCCTTGAGGGGCTACACCTTC. The encoded protein is CASSLSYGALRGYTF.

The J gene is TRBJ2-7, the V gene TRBV29-1; TRBD2 matches 8 bases. The V gene end was trimmed by 6 bases and the J gene end by 5 bases; junction bases not matched to a gene: 9. This CDR3 spans 13 amino acids. CDR1 is SQVTM and CDR2 is ANQGSEA in the germline V gene. The CDR3 reads CSVDLRGGDEQYF. The CDR3 DNA reads TGCAGCGTCGACCTTCGGGGGGGGGACGAGCAGTACTTC.

The V and J genes are TRBV10-3 and TRBJ2-1; TRBD1 aligns across 9 bases. Germline assignment: CDR1 ENHRY and CDR2 SYGVKD. The CDR3 has 13 residues. V lost 10 bases to trimming and J lost 8 bases; unmatched junction nucleotides: 9. The CDR3 bases are TGTGCCACCAGGGACAGGGTCAGCGATGAGCAGTTCTTC. It yields the protein CATRDRVSDEQFF.

V and J are TRBV19 and TRBJ1-4, with D hard to call. Trimming pared 3 bases from V and 7 bases from J, leaving 12 bases between. The germline CDR1 and CDR2 sequences are LNHDA and SQIVND (reference sequence). The CDR3 contains 14 residues. The CDR3 protein is CASSIGVSPEKLFF. DNA for the CDR3: TGTGCCAGTAGTATCGGGGTTTCCCCTGAAAAACTGTTTTTT.

V gene TRBV5-5 combines with J gene TRBJ1-1; the match to TRBD1 covers 7 bases. CDR3 length equals 14 residues. The germline V gene has CDR1 SGHKS and CDR2 YYEKEE (reference sequence). The V segment lost 4 bases and the J segment 4 bases; nucleotides outside the gene matches: 7. CDR3 nucleotides: TGTGCCAGCAGCGCGGGGACAGTTCCCACTGAAGCTTTCTTT. It encodes CASSAGTVPTEAFF.

The V call is TRBV19, the J call TRBJ2-1; 9 bases are a match to TRBD1. V was pared by 8 bases and J by 9 bases, with 14 bases of the junction left unmatched. Germline values: CDR1 LNHDA, CDR2 SQIVND (reference sequence). The CDR3 runs to 15 residues. The CDR3 DNA reads TGTGCCAGTCGGGTTTGGACAGGGGTTAACGGTGAGCAGTTCTTC. This encodes CASRVWTGVNGEQFF.

The J gene is TRBJ2-2, the V gene TRBV27, with D possibly being TRBD2 (6 bases). Trimming took off 5 bases at V and 0 bases at J, with 7 bases between the two ends. Germline CDR1 is MNHEY and CDR2 is SMNVEV (reference sequence). CDR3 length: 14 residues. The CDR3 region has the DNA TGTGCCAGCAGTACGGGAGCGAACACCGGGGAGCTGTTTTTT. Translating it yields CASSTGANTGELFF.

V is TRBV13 and J is TRBJ2-7; 8 positions agree with TRBD2. Germline V CDR1 and CDR2: PRHDT, FYEKMQ (reference sequence). Trimming took 5 bases from V and 2 from J; bases not matched to a gene: 17. The CDR3 length is 18 residues. CDR3 loop: CASSPRGGTDSSPYEQYV. In nucleotides, the CDR3 is TGTGCCAGCAGCCCCCGGGGGGGTACGGACAGTTCCCCCTACGAGCAGTACGTC.